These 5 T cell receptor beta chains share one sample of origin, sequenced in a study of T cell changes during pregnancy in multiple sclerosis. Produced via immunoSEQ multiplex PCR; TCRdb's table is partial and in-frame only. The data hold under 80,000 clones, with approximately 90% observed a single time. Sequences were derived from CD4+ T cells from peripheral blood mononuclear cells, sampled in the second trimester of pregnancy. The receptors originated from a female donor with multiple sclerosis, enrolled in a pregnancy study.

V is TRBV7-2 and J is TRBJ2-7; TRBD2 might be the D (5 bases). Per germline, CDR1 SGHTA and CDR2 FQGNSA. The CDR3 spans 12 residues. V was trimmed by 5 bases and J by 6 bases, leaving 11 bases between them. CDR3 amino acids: CASSRTSREQYF. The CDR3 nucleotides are TGTGCCAGCAGCCGGACTTCCCGCGAGCAGTACTTC.

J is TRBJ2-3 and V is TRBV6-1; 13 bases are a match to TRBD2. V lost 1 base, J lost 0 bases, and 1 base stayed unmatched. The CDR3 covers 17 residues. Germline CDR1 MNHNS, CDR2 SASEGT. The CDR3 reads CASSEGGLAGSTDTQYF. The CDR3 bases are TGTGCCAGCAGTGAAGGGGGACTAGCGGGGAGCACAGATACGCAGTATTTT.

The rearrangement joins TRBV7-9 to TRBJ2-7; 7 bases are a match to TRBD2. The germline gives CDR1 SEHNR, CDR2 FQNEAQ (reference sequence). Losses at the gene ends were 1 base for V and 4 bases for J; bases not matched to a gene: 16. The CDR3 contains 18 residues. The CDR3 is CASSLELEGLADIYEQYF. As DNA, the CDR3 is TGTGCCAGCAGCTTAGAGTTGGAGGGCCTAGCGGACATTTACGAGCAGTACTTC.

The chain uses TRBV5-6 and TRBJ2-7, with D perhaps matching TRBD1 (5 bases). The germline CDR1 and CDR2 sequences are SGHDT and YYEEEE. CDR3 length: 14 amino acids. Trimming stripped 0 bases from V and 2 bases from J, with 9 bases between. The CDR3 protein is CASSLDRLTYEQYF. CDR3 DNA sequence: TGTGCCAGCAGCTTGGACAGGCTCACCTACGAGCAGTACTTC. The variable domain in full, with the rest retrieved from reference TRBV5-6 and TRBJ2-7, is DAGVTQSPTHLIKTRGQQVTLRCSPKSGHDTVSWYQQALGQGPQFIFQYYEEEERQRGNFPDRFSGHQFPNYSSELNVNALLLGDSALYLCASSLDRLTYEQYFGPGTRLTVT.

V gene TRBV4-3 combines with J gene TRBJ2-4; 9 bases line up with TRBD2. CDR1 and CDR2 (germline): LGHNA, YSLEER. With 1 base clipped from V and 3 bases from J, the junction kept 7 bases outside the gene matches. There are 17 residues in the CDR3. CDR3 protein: CASSQGPSGVSKNIQYF. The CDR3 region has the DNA TGCGCCAGCAGCCAAGGACCTAGCGGGGTTAGCAAAAACATTCAGTACTTC.